The 26 T cell receptor beta chains reported below all come from one sample, sequenced in a study of regulatory T cells in long-lasting Graves disease (dated by TCRdb to the early 2020s). The time point label, read with the paper, signifies: newly diagnosed GD, antithyroid drugs for less than 3 months. For both TCR sequencing and RNA sequencing, RNA was extracted from PBMCs using TRIzol. Libraries were built with multiplex PCR. Sequenced using an Illumina HiSeq 4000. iRepertoire HTBI primers and Arm-PCR amplification of CDR3 regions were used to construct TCR beta libraries. TCRdb itself trimmed the public reads at Q25 with fastp, ran MiXCR and retained productive beta chains. Every distinct CDR3 protein forms one entry, paired with its most common genes and DNA. The sample table holds about 620,000 distinct CDR3 sequences, of which about 15% were seen once. The top ten clones comprise under 20% of the sample.

These records were also assigned to another study, of T cells in Graves' hyperthyroidism and ophthalmopathy.

The sequencing here drew on peripheral blood mononuclear cells (PBMCs), taken at new diagnosis, from a patient treated with antithyroid drugs. These receptors were taken from a woman younger than 45 with Graves disease. Donor details come from another sample of the same person, matched by shared clones.

This clonotype was detected once. This could be a read error, since a much larger clone is one nucleotide away. The chain recombines TRBV6-6 with TRBJ2-7; either TRBD1 or TRBD2 may fit D (5 bases each). The V and J ends lost 0 bases and 0 bases respectively, with 15 bases between them. CDR1 and CDR2 (germline): MNHNY, SVGAGI (reference sequence). The CDR3 covers 17 residues. As DNA, the CDR3 is TGTGCCAGCAGTTACTCGACCGGGGCGGCGAGCTCCTACGAGCAGTACTTC. It is translated as CASSYSTGAASSYEQYF.

This chain uses TRBV7-9 with TRBJ1-2; D not certain. Trimming stripped 6 bases from V and 2 bases from J, with 10 bases between. The germline CDR1 and CDR2 sequences are SEHNR and FQNEAQ (reference sequence). The CDR3 consists of 13 residues. CDR3 amino acids: CASSRIDNYGYTF. The CDR3 DNA sequence: TGTGCCAGCAGTCGTATCGACAACTATGGCTACACCTTC. The full variable domain, completed using reference TRBV7-9 and TRBJ1-2, is DTGVSQNPRHKITKRGQNVTFRCDPISEHNRLYWYRQTLGQGPEFLTYFQNEAQLEKSRLLSDRFSAERPKGSFSTLEIQRTEQGDSAMYLCASSRIDNYGYTFGSGTRLTVV.

This clonotype occurred many times. The rearrangement links TRBV28 to TRBJ1-5; perhaps TRBD1 as D (6 bases). This CDR3 has 14 amino acids. The germline gives CDR1 MDHEN, CDR2 SYDVKM. V was trimmed by 7 bases and J by 9 bases, leaving 19 bases between them. The CDR3 nucleotides are TGTGCCAGCATACAGGGTTGGGCCCAGCGGCCCCAGCATTTT. Encoded protein: CASIQGWAQRPQHF.

This clonotype was found many times. This chain links TRBV7-9 with TRBJ2-7; D gene unclear. Germline V lookup: CDR1 SEHNR, CDR2 FQNEAQ (reference sequence). Trimming removed 1 base from V and 2 bases from J, with 9 bases in between. The CDR3 totals 14 residues. CDR3 nucleotides: TGTGCCAGCAGCTTAGTTCACAGACCCTACGAGCAGTACTTC. This translates into CASSLVHRPYEQYF.

In this sample, this clonotype turned up many times. V is TRBV2 and J is TRBJ2-2; D is unresolved. The V end was cut by 5 bases, the J end by 5 bases, with 12 bases between. The CDR3 consists of 14 residues. Germline CDR1 and CDR2: SNHLY and FYNNEI. CDR3 region: CASSTNTWTGELFF. CDR3 sequence (DNA): TGTGCCAGCAGTACGAATACATGGACCGGGGAGCTGTTTTTT.

This clonotype was counted a few times. This chain uses TRBV20-1 with TRBJ2-7; D unresolved. This CDR3 contains 14 residues. The V gene's germline CDR1 is DFQATT and CDR2 SNEGSKA (reference sequence). Trimming left V 0 bases short and J 5 bases short, with 14 bases between. CDR3 protein: CSARDAIAVDEQYF. CDR3 nucleotides: TGCAGTGCTAGAGACGCAATAGCTGTTGACGAGCAGTACTTC.

This clonotype was picked up many times. This rearrangement joins TRBV12-3 or TRBV12-4 to TRBJ2-7; D is uncertain. V lost 3 bases and J 4 bases, leaving 7 bases between the germline ends. This CDR3 spans 12 amino acids. The CDR3 DNA is TGTGCCAGCAGTTTCTGGTCTTACGAGCAGTACTTC. Its protein product is CASSFWSYEQYF.

The CDR3: CASSYVTRSDEQFF. The CDR3 region has the DNA TGTGCCAGCAGCTACGTGACTAGGTCGGATGAGCAGTTCTTC. The chain links TRBV7-9 to TRBJ2-1; D may be TRBD2 (6 bases). This CDR3 has 14 amino acids. Germline V CDR1 and CDR2: SEHNR, FQNEAQ (reference sequence). V was shortened by 4 bases and J by 8 bases, with 15 bases between the two germline ends.

A word on this clonotype: One end of the junction is discordant with germline, which a read error may explain. The chain carries TRBV24-1 and TRBJ1-3, with D possibly TRBD1 on 5 matching bases. The CDR3 length is 17 residues. Germline V lookup: CDR1 KGHDR, CDR2 SFDVKD. The CDR3 region has the DNA TGTGCCACCGGTGATTACGCCGGGACGGGCTCTGGAAACACCATATATTTT. Translating gives CATGDYAGTGSGNTIYF.

This clonotype showed up just a few times. The chain couples TRBV3-1 to TRBJ1-2; D call uncertain. The germline CDR1 and CDR2 sequences are LGHDT and YNNKEL (reference sequence). V lost 4 bases and J 1 base, leaving 16 bases between the germline ends. The CDR3 totals 16 residues. In DNA form, the CDR3 reads TGTGCCAGCAGCCCTGCTGGGCCGTGGGATAACTATGGCTACACCTTC. This sequence encodes CASSPAGPWDNYGYTF.

In this sample, this clonotype turned up a few times. This chain uses TRBV10-3 with TRBJ2-7, with 8 bases aligning to TRBD1. This CDR3 contains 14 residues. Germline CDR1 is ENHRY and CDR2 is SYGVKD. V gave up 4 bases and J gave up 0 bases; unmatched junction bases: 2. The CDR3 DNA is TGTGCCATCAGTGGACAGGGGAGCTCCTACGAGCAGTACTTC. This encodes CAISGQGSSYEQYF.

This clonotype was counted ten times or more. This CDR3 reads CASRSGPGNQPQHF. For the CDR3, the DNA is TGTGCCAGCAGATCGGGCCCAGGGAATCAGCCCCAGCATTTT. The chain carries TRBV2 and TRBJ1-5; perhaps TRBD1 as D (5 bases). The CDR3 consists of 14 residues. V gave up 6 bases and J gave up 4 bases, with 13 bases separating them. The V gene's germline CDR1 is SNHLY and CDR2 FYNNEI.

Points on this clonotype: This sequence may be a read error, since a much larger clone differs from it by one base. V usage is TRBV7-9 and J usage is TRBJ2-3; 10 bases are a match to TRBD2. The tail of the sequence fits TRBJ2-5 better, so the J call may be wrong. This CDR3 has 15 amino acids. Germline-derived CDR1 and CDR2 are SEHNR and FQNEAQ (reference sequence). The CDR3 loop is CASNPSGRAPEIQYF. The CDR3 DNA reads TGTGCCAGCAATCCCAGCGGGAGGGCCCCAGAGATCCAGTACTTC.

This clonotype showed up many times. One end of the junction fails to match germline, which may point to a read error. The rearrangement joins TRBV5-1 to TRBJ1-6, with TRBD1 matching 8 bases. Germline V gene data show CDR1 as SGHRS and CDR2 as YFSETQ. CDR3 length: 14 amino acids. The CDR3 is CASSRTGNGSPLHF. Here the CDR3 DNA reads TGTGCCAGCAGCAGGACAGGGAACGGGTCACCCCTCCACTTT.

In its sample, this clonotype was seen a few times. The chain is built from TRBV19 and TRBJ2-6, with TRBD1 as a possible D gene (5 bases). CDR3 length: 16 amino acids. Germline CDR1 LNHDA, CDR2 SQIVND (reference sequence). V lost 7 bases and J lost 0, with 13 bases in between. CDR3 in amino acids: CASMGRQSSGANVLTF. The DNA for the CDR3 is TGTGCCAGTATGGGGCGCCAGAGCTCTGGGGCCAACGTCCTGACTTTC.

This clonotype was detected ten times or more. One end of the junction varies from germline; a read error may be responsible. The V and J genes are TRBV11-2 and TRBJ1-1; no clear D gene. The germline gives CDR1 SGHAT, CDR2 FQNNGV. There are 15 residues in the CDR3. The CDR3 reads CASSLEGLITTEAFF. The CDR3 DNA sequence: TGTGCCAGCAGCCTAGAAGGACTTATCACCACTGAAGCTTTCTTT.

This clonotype was counted a few times. The CDR3 DNA follows: TGTGCCAGCAGTCCCGATGTTAACTATGGCTACACCTTC. Translated: CASSPDVNYGYTF. The chain joins TRBV3-1 to TRBJ1-2; D uncertain. Deletions cut 6 bases from V and 1 base from J, with 9 bases between. Germline assignment: CDR1 LGHDT and CDR2 YNNKEL (reference sequence). The CDR3 loop spans 13 amino acids.

This clonotype came up many times. The chain couples TRBV7-9 to TRBJ2-1; the D gene is possibly TRBD2 (6 bases). Germline V gives CDR1 SEHNR, CDR2 FQNEAQ (reference sequence). This CDR3 comprises 16 residues. V was shortened by 5 bases and J by 3 bases, with 17 bases between the two germline ends. CDR3 bases: TGTGCCAGCAGCCCGGGACTGACGGAGGACTACAATGAGCAGTTCTTC. This gives the protein CASSPGLTEDYNEQFF. The complete variable domain, with remaining parts taken from reference TRBV7-9 and TRBJ2-1, reads DTGVSQNPRHKITKRGQNVTFRCDPISEHNRLYWYRQTLGQGPEFLTYFQNEAQLEKSRLLSDRFSAERPKGSFSTLEIQRTEQGDSAMYLCASSPGLTEDYNEQFFGPGTRLTVL.

Details on this clonotype: At one end, the junction sequence differs from germline, possibly due to a read error. J is TRBJ2-1 and V is TRBV5-5, with D tentatively TRBD2 (7 bases). The germline V gene has CDR1 SGHKS and CDR2 YYEKEE (reference sequence). CDR3 length: 17 residues. The CDR3 here is CDSSLTKGGGGYNEQFF. In DNA form, the CDR3 reads TGTGACAGCAGCTTGACCAAAGGGGGGGGCGGCTACAATGAGCAGTTCTTC.

This clonotype was counted many times. V usage is TRBV2 and J usage is TRBJ2-4; TRBD1 is a possible D gene (5 bases). Trimming shortened V by 4 bases and J by 1 base, and 8 bases separated the two germline ends. Germline values: CDR1 SNHLY, CDR2 FYNNEI. The CDR3 has 14 residues. The CDR3 sequence is CASSGRVAKNIQYF. The DNA of the CDR3 is TGTGCCAGCAGTGGCAGGGTGGCCAAAAACATTCAGTACTTC.

V gene TRBV27 combines with J gene TRBJ1-3; D possibly corresponds to TRBD1 (5 bases). Between the trimmed V and J ends, which lost 6 bases and 1 base, there was a span of 16 bases. Germline V CDR1 and CDR2: MNHEY, SMNVEV (reference sequence). The CDR3 covers 16 residues. The CDR3, as DNA: TGTGCCAGCAGGGGTTGGGACTCTACTTCTGGAAACACCATATATTTT. Amino acids: CASRGWDSTSGNTIYF.

The V gene is TRBV12-3 or TRBV12-4, the J gene TRBJ1-5; maybe TRBD1 (6 bases). V dropped 3 bases and J dropped 5 bases, with 11 bases sitting between them. The CDR3 runs to 14 residues. The CDR3 DNA reads TGTGCCAGCAGTTTCTCAGGGGTGGATCAGCCCCAGCATTTT. This sequence encodes CASSFSGVDQPQHF.

This clonotype was observed at least ten times. The chain links TRBV11-3 to TRBJ2-1; D is perhaps TRBD1 (6 bases). Germline V gene sequence: CDR1 SGHNT, CDR2 YENEEA. This CDR3 has 12 amino acids. V was trimmed by 5 bases and J by 7 bases, leaving 9 bases between them. CDR3 residues: CASSRQGNEQFF. In DNA form, the CDR3 reads TGTGCCAGCAGCCGGCAGGGGAATGAGCAGTTCTTC.

The sample holds many counts of this clonotype. The V and J genes are TRBV20-1 and TRBJ2-7; D not certain. The CDR3 runs 12 residues. Germline CDR1 is DFQATT and CDR2 is SNEGSKA (reference sequence). Trimming pared 3 bases from V and 3 bases from J, leaving 9 bases between. CDR3 nucleotide sequence: TGCAGTGCTAGGCGCAGCTTCTACGAGCAGTACTTC. Its protein is CSARRSFYEQYF.

The chain carries TRBV7-6 and TRBJ2-1; D is uncertain. This CDR3 spans 14 amino acids. Germline assignment: CDR1 SGHVS and CDR2 FNYEAQ. V lost 3 bases to trimming and J lost 7 bases, with 13 bases between them. CDR3 amino acids: CASSFKVELNEQFF. DNA of the CDR3: TGTGCCAGCAGCTTCAAGGTGGAACTTAATGAGCAGTTCTTC.

This clonotype was seen a handful of times. This chain connects TRBV5-1 to TRBJ1-1; D is unresolved. Looked up from germline, CDR1 is SGHRS and CDR2 is YFSETQ. This CDR3 is 13 amino acids long. Trimming shortened V by 0 bases and J by 9 bases, and 12 bases separated the two germline ends. This CDR3 is CASSLGGPAKAFF. The CDR3 DNA follows: TGCGCCAGCAGCTTGGGGGGTCCCGCCAAAGCTTTCTTT.